Shown below are 8 T cell receptor beta chains from a single sample sequenced in a study of T cell repertoires in cytomegalovirus infection. Their antigens are not known. Each CDR3 protein gets one entry after TCRdb re-called the reads with MiXCR. In the table there are 7,700 or so distinct CDR3 sequences, around 54% of which are singletons. Sequenced sample: PBMCs, sequenced either directly or after in vitro stimulation (not recorded which). The receptor set was obtained from a human donor in good health (CMV status not recorded). Some clones in this sample may be carry-over from other donors' samples.

This chain joins TRBV6-1 and TRBJ1-1; possibly TRBD1 for D (5 bases). Germline CDR1 is MNHNS and CDR2 is SASEGT. The CDR3 contains 14 residues. The V end lost 5 bases, the J end lost 4 bases, and 14 bases lay between the germline ends. CDR3 loop: CASSYLQGGTEAFF. The CDR3 DNA reads TGTGCCAGCAGTTACCTCCAGGGAGGCACTGAAGCTTTCTTT.

This sequence joins TRBV28 and TRBJ1-5; a weak D match, TRBD1 (5 bases). The CDR3 spans 16 residues. V shed 3 bases and J shed 1 base, with 13 bases lying between them. The germline V gene has CDR1 MDHEN and CDR2 SYDVKM. CDR3 region: CASSLTGVWSNQPQHF. The CDR3, as DNA: TGTGCCAGCAGTTTGACGGGGGTTTGGAGCAATCAGCCCCAGCATTTT.

The chain carries TRBV27 and TRBJ2-3; D is undetermined. Germline values: CDR1 MNHEY, CDR2 SMNVEV (reference sequence). This CDR3 region has 10 residues. The V end was cut by 9 bases, the J end by 13 bases, with 14 bases between. CDR3 region: CASHGETKYF. CDR3 DNA sequence: TGTGCCAGTCACGGCGAGACGAAGTATTTT.

The CDR3 reads CASSSAESGANVLTF. As DNA, the CDR3 is TGTGCCAGCAGCTCCGCCGAGTCCGGGGCCAACGTCCTGACTTTC. The chain combines TRBV28 with TRBJ2-6; D remains unclear. CDR1 and CDR2 (germline): MDHEN, SYDVKM. The V end was cut by 6 bases, the J end by 4 bases, with 13 bases between. This CDR3 contains 15 residues. Full variable domain (remainder filled in from reference TRBV28 and TRBJ2-6): DVKVTQSSRYLVKRTGEKVFLECVQDMDHENMFWYRQDPGLGLRLIYFSYDVKMKEKGDIPEGYSVSREKKERFSLILESASTNQTSMYLCASSSAESGANVLTFGAGSRLTVL.

The table lists this clonotype with a few counts. The CDR3: CASSIKHGYEQYF. CDR3 DNA: TGTGCCAGTAGTATAAAGCATGGCTACGAGCAGTACTTC. The J gene is TRBJ2-7, the V gene TRBV19; no reliable D call. The V and J ends lost 2 bases and 3 bases respectively, with 8 bases between them. The CDR3 contains 13 residues. Germline values: CDR1 LNHDA, CDR2 SQIVND (reference sequence).

With respect to this clonotype: Its ends do not fully match the called genes, so a read error is possible. The chain joins TRBV12-5 to TRBJ2-1; no definite D call. Germline CDR1 is LGHNT and CDR2 is FRNRAP. CDR3 size: 19 residues. The CDR3 DNA reads as TGTGCTAGTGGTTTGGTATCGGTAAGATGGGCCGTCCCCTACCATGAGCAGTTCTTC. It yields the protein CASGLVSVRWAVPYHEQFF.

The V gene is TRBV20-1, the J gene TRBJ2-1, with D unresolved. Trimming pared 2 bases from V and 14 bases from J, leaving 22 bases between. The CDR3 is made up of 14 amino acids. CDR1 is DFQATT, CDR2 SNEGSKA, per germline (reference sequence). CDR3 nucleotides: TGCAGTGCTAGAAGGAAAGATACCTACAATGATAAGTTCTTC. It specifies CSARRKDTYNDKFF.

To note about this clonotype: The junction differs from germline at one of its ends, possibly a read error. The chain couples TRBV14 to TRBJ2-7; D is perhaps TRBD2 (5 bases). The CDR3 spans 12 residues. Germline assignment: CDR1 SGHDN and CDR2 FVKESK. CDR3 residues: CARSPRGYYQYF. The CDR3 bases are TGTGCCCGCAGCCCTCGAGGGTACTATCAGTACTTC.